This TCR beta chain came from a study of blood T cell repertoires in COVID-19. Study at large: Sources were T cells, B-cell-depleted T cells, or PBMCs; the material itself was cDNA or gDNA.

The CDR3 contains 15 residues. CDR1 and CDR2 from the germline V gene are SQVTM and ANQGSEA. V lost 2 bases and J 4 bases, leaving 14 bases between the germline ends. As handled by the study authors: Amplification of reference gene primers was used by the study to estimate nucleated cell counts. Libraries were prepared by immunoSEQ multiplex PCR; TCRdb keeps only in-frame clonotypes and omits some of them. The DNA gave D and trimming, while V, J and clone size come from that table. The data contain around 140,000 clones, approximately 84% of them singletons. This clonotype was sampled from a woman older than 75 with acute or convalescent COVID-19. The sequenced material came from peripheral blood. The rearrangement links TRBV29-1 to TRBJ2-2; TRBD1 is a possible D gene (6 bases). This chain's CDR3 is CSVEKQTGRTGELFF. Here the CDR3 DNA reads TGCAGCGTTGAAAAACAGACAGGACGCACCGGGGAGCTGTTTTTT.